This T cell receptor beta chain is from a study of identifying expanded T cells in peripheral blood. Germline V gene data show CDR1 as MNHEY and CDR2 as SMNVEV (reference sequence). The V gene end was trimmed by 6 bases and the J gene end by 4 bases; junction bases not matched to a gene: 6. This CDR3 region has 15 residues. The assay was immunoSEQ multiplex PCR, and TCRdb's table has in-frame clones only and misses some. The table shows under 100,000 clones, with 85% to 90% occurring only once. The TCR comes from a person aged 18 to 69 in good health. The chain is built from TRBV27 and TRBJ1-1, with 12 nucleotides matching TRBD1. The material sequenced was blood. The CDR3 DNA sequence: TGTGCCAGCAGAATGGGACAGGGGGCGAGCACTGAAGCTTTCTTT. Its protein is CASRMGQGASTEAFF.